This is a list of T cell receptor beta chains from one sample in a study of cytomegalovirus exposure and HLA in healthy donors. Sequencing was performed with immunoSEQ multiplex PCR; in TCRdb, only in-frame clones are kept and a portion is missing. The data show 150,000 to 200,000 clones, 75% to 90% seen once. The sample comprised PBMCs. All receptors come from a woman aged 45-60 years in good health and CMV-seropositive. Each CDR3 is given with its conserved first and last residue. A D gene is named only where the DNA matches it firmly. Not all rows give a size; the values are once, few, many and, for expanded clones, a class.

J,size,V,D,length,DNA,CDR3
TRBJ2-7,NA,TRBV10-1,TRBD2,15,TGCGCCAGCAGTGTGTCTGCGGGGGGGCTTGGGGAGCAGTACTTC,CASSVSAGGLGEQYF
TRBJ1-2,NA,TRBV2,TRBD1,12,TGTGCCAGCCATGGACAGGGACTGCGCTACACCTTC,CASHGQGLRYTF
TRBJ2-7,once,TRBV5-4,NA,12,TGTGCCAGCAGCTTGTCTAGGCGGGAGCAGTACTTC,CASSLSRREQYF
TRBJ1-1,NA,TRBV5-1,TRBD1,13,TGCGCCAGCAGCTTATCAGGGGGCACTGAAGCTTTCTTT,CASSLSGGTEAFF
TRBJ1-3,NA,TRBV7-2,NA,13,TGTGCCAGCAGCCCAGGGACTGGAAACACCATATATTTT,CASSPGTGNTIYF
TRBJ1-4,few,TRBV28,NA,17,TGTGCCAGCAGTTTGATACGGACAGCTGCAACTAATGAAAAACTGTTTTTT,CASSLIRTAATNEKLFF
TRBJ2-5,NA,TRBV4-3,TRBD2,18,TGCGCCAGCAGCCAGGAACTAGCGGGGGGATATGGCGGGGAGACCCAGTACTTC,CASSQELAGGYGGETQYF
TRBJ1-3,NA,TRBV28,TRBD1,17,TGTGCCAGCAGTTTATATACCCGGGACAGGGTTGGAAACACCATATATTTT,CASSLYTRDRVGNTIYF
TRBJ1-5,NA,TRBV6-1,TRBD1,15,TGTGCCAGCAGTGCCACCGGGACAGGGGTACAGCCCCAGCATTTT,CASSATGTGVQPQHF
TRBJ2-1,NA,TRBV5-8,NA,15,TGTGCCAGCAGCTTGGGGGCGACGGATTACAATGAGCAGTTCTTC,CASSLGATDYNEQFF
TRBJ1-5,NA,TRBV28,NA,16,TGTGCCAGCAGTTTCAGGGTTAGTGGAAGCAATCAGCCCCAGCATTTT,CASSFRVSGSNQPQHF
TRBJ2-7,NA,TRBV6-1,TRBD2,15,TGTGCCAGCAGTGTGGACGGGAGGTCTGTAAGCGAGCAGTACTTC,CASSVDGRSVSEQYF
TRBJ2-3,NA,TRBV7-2,NA,16,TGTGCCAGCAGCTTAGCGGGCGGGTCATACACAGATACGCAGTATTTT,CASSLAGGSYTDTQYF
TRBJ1-1,NA,TRBV7-9,NA,14,TGTGCCAGCAGCTTAGGAGGGAATGGGGCTGAAGCTTTCTTT,CASSLGGNGAEAFF
TRBJ1-3,NA,TRBV28,NA,14,TGTGCCAGCGTAACAGGCCCCGCGGGAAACACCATATATTTT,CASVTGPAGNTIYF
TRBJ2-1,once,TRBV11-1,TRBD2,15,TGTGCCAGCAGCCGAAGCGGGAGGGGGAACAATGAGCAGTTCTTC,CASSRSGRGNNEQFF
TRBJ2-2,NA,TRBV4-2,NA,15,TGTGCCAGCAGCCAAGAACTAGCTGGTGTGCGGGAGCTGTTTTTT,CASSQELAGVRELFF
TRBJ2-1,NA,TRBV7-3,NA,12,TGTGCCAGCAGCCACCTAGAGAGTGAGCAGTTCTTC,CASSHLESEQFF
TRBJ2-7,NA,TRBV10-3,TRBD1,12,TGTGCCATCAGTGCTACCCGGACAGGGGAGTACTTC,CAISATRTGEYF
TRBJ2-3,few,TRBV6-1,NA,9,TGTGCCAGCTCGGGTACGCAGTATTTT,CASSGTQYF
TRBJ1-1,NA,TRBV20-1,NA,9,TGCAGTGCTAGCGGTTCGGCTTTCTTT,CSASGSAFF
TRBJ2-4,NA,TRBV19,TRBD2,13,TGTGCCAGTAGCTCCCTGGGACTAGGCATTCAGTACTTC,CASSSLGLGIQYF
TRBJ2-7,NA,TRBV5-1,TRBD2,15,TGCGCCAGCAGCCAAGCCGGGGAGGGTATCTACGAGCAGTACTTC,CASSQAGEGIYEQYF
TRBJ1-1,NA,TRBV27,NA,14,TGTGCCAGCAGTGATGGCAGGGGGAACACTGAAGCTTTCTTT,CASSDGRGNTEAFF